The following is a T cell receptor beta chain sequence with its context. Its antigen is not identified. Germline V lookup: CDR1 SEHNR, CDR2 FQNEAQ (reference sequence). The CDR3 extends over 18 amino acids. Trimming pared 1 base from V and 0 bases from J, leaving 16 bases between. This sample was taken from a study of TIL therapy for anti-PD-1-resistant metastatic lung cancer. Study-level information: Median tumor PD-L1 proportion score was approximately 6.3%. Half of patients were current or former smokers.

Time point specified: pre-treatment sample, taken before nivolumab and TIL therapy. Sequencing used immunoSEQ v3. Using immunoSEQ multiplex PCR, the repertoire was profiled, and TCRdb retains in-frame clones only, with some absent. This table has about 45,000 clones, 79% appearing once. Regarding the study as a whole: After infusion, TIL clonotypes partly replaced peripheral T cells and declined over months. Treatment-naive, never-smoker and oncogene-addicted patients were overrepresented in this highly selected cohort.

The clonotype was recovered from a man aged 70-80 years with non-small cell lung cancer. Here the sequenced sample was blood, taken at baseline. The chain uses TRBV7-9 and TRBJ1-5; tentatively, D is TRBD1 (6 bases). The CDR3 is CASSLVGGGGYSNQPQHF. The CDR3 DNA reads as TGTGCCAGCAGCTTAGTCGGAGGGGGGGGCTATAGCAATCAGCCCCAGCATTTT.